This record looks at one TCR beta chain sequence and its context. This receptor's antigen is unknown. Per-base qualities were not stored, and no clone one base away is much larger. The source of the sample is a study of identical twins (dated by TCRdb to 2016 to 2017). Study-level background: TCR alpha and beta repertoires from monozygotic twins, unrelated adults of various ages and cord blood were deep-sequenced to test whether fetal clonotypes persist. To rule out contamination, replicate twin experiments were performed at different times with different library preparation protocols.

Only healthy Caucasian donors were included. The researchers also sequenced three unrelated adults who were not twins: a male aged 18 to 30, a male aged 50 to 60, and a female aged 50 to 60. Miltenyi CD45RO+ enrichment and human naive T-cell isolation kits were used to isolate memory (CD45RO+) and naive T cells from PBMC. Results and caveats for the whole study, not just this receptor: Invariant T cells such as MAIT and iNKT could partly confound zero-insertion analyses, although diverse VJ usage argued against such confounding for most clonotypes. Out-of-frame TCR alpha sequences shared between twins showed an excess of low generation-probability sequences compared with coincidental sharing between unrelated individuals. Abundant cord blood beta clonotypes had fewer insertions, young adult naive repertoires showed a similar but weaker trend, and memory repertoires showed no such trend. Excess twin sharing in beta out-of-frame sequences was weaker because fewer shared sequences lowered the signal-to-noise ratio. In monozygotic twins, out-of-frame TCR alpha sharing was systematically underestimated by recombination models, although the models agreed with sharing between unrelated individuals. Because the same donors could not be followed over many years, the conclusions relied on cross-sectional statistical analysis.

Between the V and J ends, shortened by 2 bases and 0 bases respectively, the junction contains 11 bases. CDR1 is given as MNHEY and CDR2 as SVGAGI, both from the germline V gene. The CDR3 measures 17 amino acids from cysteine to phenylalanine. The entry retains the CDR3 DNA only, 51 bases that are in frame from base 1. Receptor amplification or capture employed 5' RACE. This sample was sequenced with an Illumina HiSeq 2000. Template switching added a universal primer binding site, and the final cDNA carried a unique molecular identifier that allowed TCR cDNA molecules to be counted accurately. Specific primers in the conserved constant-segment region were used to synthesize first-strand cDNA for TCR alpha and beta chains. To control for contamination, each cDNA library was double barcoded with a SMART-Mk sample barcode plus Illumina barcodes. TruSeq adapter sequences along with Illumina sample barcodes were introduced in two successive PCR steps. TCR alpha and beta cDNA libraries were sequenced on the Illumina HiSeq platform with custom primers. Per the authors' processing: Unique molecular identifiers were extracted from raw reads with MiGEC, and CDR3 positions were determined with MiXCR. Recombination models were inferred per individual with the repgenHMM and IGoR tools using an EM algorithm. Shared clonotype analysis was performed with the tcR package in R, normalizing sharing by the product of cloneset sizes. Out-of-frame nonproductive sequences were analyzed to study raw recombination free of thymic and clonal selection effects. Starting from the raw public reads, TCRdb applied fastp trimming at Q25, assembled clones with MiXCR and retained in-frame beta chains. Rows matching on CDR3 protein sequence are summarized as one entry with the most common DNA and genes. TCRdb, rather than the study authors, made the V and J calls. The sample contains 350,000 to 450,000 distinct CDR3 sequences, around a sixth of them found a single time. 12% of the sample goes to the ten largest clones.

Sequenced: naive T cells sorted from blood. This specimen's cell subset or site label, interpreted: cells isolated with a human naive T-cell isolation kit. This receptor was obtained from a man between 45 and 60 years old in good health. The chain is encoded by TRBV6-5 joined to TRBJ2-6; the D gene identity is not certain. The DNA is as follows: TGTGCCAGCAGTTACGGGCCAGTTAGCTCTGGGGCCAACGTCCTGACTTTC. Its protein is CASSYGPVSSGANVLTF.